The 9 T cell receptor beta chains below all came from one sample that was sequenced in a study of graft-versus-host responses after intestinal transplantation. Their antigens remain unidentified. Sequencing was performed with immunoSEQ multiplex PCR; in TCRdb, only in-frame clones are kept and a portion is missing. The table has about 100,000 clones, more than 85% seen once. Source: unstimulated CD4+ T cells sorted from spleen or lymph node cells, taken before transplant. The receptors here all came from a human donor who was the organ donor for an intestinal transplant.

This chain connects TRBV30 to TRBJ2-7; 9 bases match TRBD2. CDR3 length equals 14 residues. Germline V lookup: CDR1 GTSNPN, CDR2 SVGIG (reference sequence). V shed 1 base, J shed 3 bases, and the junction held 4 bases outside the gene matches. In nucleotides, the CDR3 is TGTGCCTGGAGTGGCGGAGCGGGGGGCTACGAGCAGTACTTC. Translating gives CAWSGGAGGYEQYF.

The gene calls are TRBV23-1 and TRBJ2-5; tentative D call: TRBD1 (5 bases). TRBV23-1 is marked as an open reading frame, function uncertain. The CDR3 extends over 14 amino acids. V lost 0 bases, J lost 3 bases, and 8 bases lay in between. The CDR3 nucleotides read TGCGCCAGCAGTCAATCGAAACAGGAAGAGACCCAGTACTTC. This codes for CASSQSKQEETQYF.

As for this clone: Its ends do not fully match the called genes, so a read error is possible. The J gene is TRBJ2-7, the V gene TRBV5-1; D call uncertain. Germline CDR1 reads SGHRS; CDR2 reads YFSETQ. The CDR3 runs to 14 residues. The CDR3 reads CASSSISSSYVQYF. DNA for the CDR3: TGCGCCAGCAGCTCCATTTCGAGCTCCTACGTGCAGTACTTC.

The rearrangement joins TRBV9 to TRBJ2-1; 11 nucleotides match TRBD2. The CDR3 has 20 residues. Germline V CDR1 and CDR2: SGDLS, YYNGEE. V shed 0 bases and J 0 bases; nucleotides not matched to a gene: 11. The CDR3 is CASSVGGLAGGTSSYNEQFF. CDR3 nucleotide sequence: TGTGCCAGCAGCGTAGGAGGGCTAGCGGGGGGAACCAGCTCCTACAATGAGCAGTTCTTC.

The chain couples TRBV5-6 to TRBJ2-3; D possibly uses TRBD1 or TRBD2 (5 bases each). The CDR3 is made up of 16 amino acids. The V and J ends lost 2 bases and 0 bases respectively, with 13 bases between them. Germline V gives CDR1 SGHDT, CDR2 YYEEEE. CDR3 nucleotides: TGTGCCAGCAGCTTCAGCCGGGACCTCAGCACAGATACGCAGTATTTT. Translation gives CASSFSRDLSTDTQYF.

This chain connects TRBV18 to TRBJ2-7; 10 bases line up with TRBD1. Germline V gene data show CDR1 as KGHSH and CDR2 as LQKENI. This CDR3 has 15 residues. V gave up 0 bases and J gave up 2 bases; unmatched junction bases: 1. The CDR3, as DNA: TGTGCCAGCTCACCACCTGGGACAGGGGCCTACGAGCAGTACTTC. Translation: CASSPPGTGAYEQYF. Drawing the rest from reference TRBV18 and TRBJ2-7, the complete variable domain is NAGVMQNPRHLVRRRGQEARLRCSPMKGHSHVYWYRQLPEEGLKFMVYLQKENIIDESGMPKERFSAEFPKEGPSILRIQQVVRGDSAAYFCASSPPGTGAYEQYFGPGTRLTVT.

A note on this clone: This same CDR3 is encoded by further DNA sequences in the sample. The chain joins TRBV5-1 to TRBJ2-2; no clear D. Germline V gene data show CDR1 as SGHRS and CDR2 as YFSETQ. Between the trimmed V and J ends, which lost 1 base and 1 base, there was a span of 5 bases. The CDR3 is made up of 14 amino acids. The CDR3 coding sequence is TGCGCCAGCAGCTTGATCGGGAACACCGGGGAGCTGTTTTTT. Protein: CASSLIGNTGELFF.

The CDR3 nucleotides read TGTGCCAGCAGGGAACCGGGACAGGGGTGGAAACTGTTTTTT. Translated: CASREPGQGWKLFF. This chain connects TRBV2 to TRBJ1-4, with TRBD1 matching over 10 bases. This CDR3 is 14 amino acids long. After removal of 6 bases from V and 11 bases from J, the junction contained 9 bases not matched to a gene. Germline V gene lookup returns CDR1 SNHLY and CDR2 FYNNEI. Full variable domain (rest looked up from reference TRBV2 and TRBJ1-4): EPEVTQTPSHQVTQMGQEVILRCVPISNHLYFYWYRQILGQKVEFLVSFYNNEISEKSEIFDDQFSVERPDGSNFTLKIRSTKLEDSAMYFCASREPGQGWKLFFGSGTQLSVL.

The chain has TRBV6-5 and TRBJ1-2; tentatively, D is TRBD1 (5 bases). Trimming pared 2 bases from V and 4 bases from J, leaving 11 bases between. Germline V gene lookup returns CDR1 MNHEY and CDR2 SVGAGI. This CDR3 region has 14 residues. In nucleotides, the CDR3 is TGTGCCAGCAGTTACGCGCGGGGGACCTATGGCTACACCTTC. This gives the protein CASSYARGTYGYTF.